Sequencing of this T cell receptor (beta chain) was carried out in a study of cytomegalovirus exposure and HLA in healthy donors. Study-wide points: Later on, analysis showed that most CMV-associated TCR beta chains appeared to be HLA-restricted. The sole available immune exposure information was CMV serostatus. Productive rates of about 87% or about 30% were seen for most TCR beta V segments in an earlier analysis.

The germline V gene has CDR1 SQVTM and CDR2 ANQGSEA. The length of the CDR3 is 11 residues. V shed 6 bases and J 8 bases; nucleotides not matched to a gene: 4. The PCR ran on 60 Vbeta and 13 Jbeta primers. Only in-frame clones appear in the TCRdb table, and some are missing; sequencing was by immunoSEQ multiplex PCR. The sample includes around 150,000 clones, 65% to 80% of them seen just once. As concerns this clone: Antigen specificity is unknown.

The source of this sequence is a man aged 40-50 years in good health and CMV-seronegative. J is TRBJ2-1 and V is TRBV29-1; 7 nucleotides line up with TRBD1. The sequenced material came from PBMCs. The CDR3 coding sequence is TGCAGCGTCCACAGGGGTTATGAGCAGTTCTTC. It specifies CSVHRGYEQFF.